This TCR beta chain stems from a study of blood T cell repertoires in COVID-19. Overall study context: The origin of the acute and convalescent COVID-19 samples was the United States, Italy and Spain. T cells, B-cell-depleted T cells, or PBMCs provided the cDNA or gDNA that served as material.

The CDR3 is 12 amino acids. Germline CDR1 and CDR2: LNHDA and SQIVND (reference sequence). With 6 bases removed from V and 6 bases from J, the gap between germline ends came to 11 bases. Sequenced by immunoSEQ multiplex PCR; TCRdb stores in-frame clones only, minus some. The sample holds about 94,000 clones, roughly 84% seen once. V is TRBV19 and J is TRBJ1-1; D not resolved. The source of this sequence is a man aged 60 to 75 with acute or convalescent COVID-19. Sample: peripheral blood. CDR3 loop: CASRLGRAEAFF. In nucleotides, the CDR3 is TGTGCCAGTAGGCTGGGTCGGGCTGAAGCTTTCTTT.